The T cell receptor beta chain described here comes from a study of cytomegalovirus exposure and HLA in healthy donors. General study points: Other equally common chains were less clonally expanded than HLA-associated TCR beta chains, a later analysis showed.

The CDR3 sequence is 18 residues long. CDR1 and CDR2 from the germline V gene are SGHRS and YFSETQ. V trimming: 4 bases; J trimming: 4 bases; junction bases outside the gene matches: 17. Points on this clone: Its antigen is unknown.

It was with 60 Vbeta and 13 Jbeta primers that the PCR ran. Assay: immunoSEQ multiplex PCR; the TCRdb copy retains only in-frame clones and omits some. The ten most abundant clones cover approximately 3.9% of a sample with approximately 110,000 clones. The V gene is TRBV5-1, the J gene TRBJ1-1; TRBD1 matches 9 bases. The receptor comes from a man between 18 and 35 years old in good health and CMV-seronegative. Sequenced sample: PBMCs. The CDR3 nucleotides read TGCGCCAGCAGCCCACCAAACCGGGACAGGGTCGATTTCACTGAAGCTTTCTTT. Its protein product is CASSPPNRDRVDFTEAFF. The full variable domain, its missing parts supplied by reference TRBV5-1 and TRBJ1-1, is KAGVTQTPRYLIKTRGQQVTLSCSPISGHRSVSWYQQTPGQGLQFLFEYFSETQRNKGNFPGRFSGRQFSNSRSEMNVSTLELGDSALYLCASSPPNRDRVDFTEAFFGQGTRLTVV.